What follows are 16 T cell receptor beta chains derived from one specimen sequenced in a study of tumor-infiltrating T cells and Merkel cell polyomavirus. The overall study: The study examined CD8+ T cells specific for the Merkel cell polyomavirus KLL epitope.

Robust Merkel cell polyomavirus Large T antigen positivity by immunohistochemistry was seen in all patients' tumors. The method was immunoSEQ multiplex PCR; TCRdb's version includes in-frame clones alone and lacks a portion of them. The data contain roughly 3,000 clones, approximately 84% of them singletons. Source material: tumor tissue. These receptors were obtained from a middle-aged man with Merkel cell carcinoma.

The rearrangement links TRBV5-5 to TRBJ1-4; D remains unclear. The CDR3 extends over 13 amino acids. Germline V gene data show CDR1 as SGHKS and CDR2 as YYEKEE (reference sequence). V was pared by 1 base and J by 5 bases, with 6 bases between. The CDR3 region is CASSLTVNEKLFF. The CDR3 DNA reads TGTGCCAGCAGCTTGACGGTCAATGAAAAACTGTTTTTT.

CDR3 loop: CASSQGTGANVLTF. CDR3 DNA: TGTGCCAGTAGTCAGGGGACTGGGGCCAACGTCCTGACTTTC. The rearrangement joins TRBV19 to TRBJ2-6, with a possible D match to TRBD1 (6 bases). CDR3 length equals 14 residues. Germline CDR1 reads LNHDA; CDR2 reads SQIVND (reference sequence). Trimming stripped 5 bases from V and 2 bases from J, with 7 bases between.

This clone was recorded only once. V gene TRBV4-2 combines with J gene TRBJ2-2; a possible D gene is TRBD1 (6 bases). CDR1 is LGHNA, CDR2 YNFKEQ, per germline. The V and J ends lost 2 bases and 0 bases respectively, with 10 bases between them. The CDR3 is 16 amino acids. CDR3 protein: CASSQRGSTNTGELFF. CDR3 sequence (DNA): TGTGCCAGCAGCCAAAGGGGGTCCACGAACACCGGGGAGCTGTTTTTT.

V gene TRBV10-1 combines with J gene TRBJ2-2; maybe TRBD2 (5 bases). Germline V gene data show CDR1 as WNHNN and CDR2 as SYGVQD (reference sequence). The CDR3 is 16 amino acids. The V and J ends lost 2 bases and 3 bases respectively, with 13 bases between them. The CDR3 spells CASSEARGLYTGELFF. Here the CDR3 DNA reads TGCGCCAGCAGTGAGGCCCGGGGTCTGTACACCGGGGAGCTGTTTTTT.

The chain couples TRBV19 to TRBJ2-7, with TRBD1 matching 10 bases. The CDR3 runs 14 residues. With 8 bases clipped from V and 4 bases from J, the junction kept 8 bases outside the gene matches. The germline CDR1 and CDR2 sequences are LNHDA and SQIVND (reference sequence). Written as DNA, the CDR3 is TGTGCCAGTGGCGCGACAGGGGGCATATACGAGCAGTACTTC. Amino acid sequence: CASGATGGIYEQYF.

This chain links TRBV5-6 with TRBJ2-2, with a tentative D call TRBD2 (7 bases). Germline lookup yields CDR1 SGHDT and CDR2 YYEEEE. Trimming shortened V by 1 base and J by 3 bases, and 13 bases separated the two germline ends. This CDR3 spans 16 amino acids. The CDR3 sequence is CASSLSGGHYTGELFF. The CDR3 DNA sequence: TGTGCCAGCAGCTTGTCGGGGGGCCACTACACCGGGGAGCTGTTTTTT.

The chain uses TRBV7-2 and TRBJ2-1, with D possibly TRBD2 on 5 matching bases. The CDR3 loop spans 16 amino acids. V lost 5 bases to trimming and J lost 2 bases, with 16 bases between them. CDR1 and CDR2 from the germline V gene are SGHTA and FQGNSA. This CDR3 is CASSPFGVAAYNEQFF. Written as DNA, the CDR3 is TGTGCCAGCAGCCCCTTCGGGGTGGCGGCCTACAATGAGCAGTTCTTC.

The rearrangement links TRBV6-5 to TRBJ1-1, with D unresolved. The germline V and J ends were trimmed by 7 bases and 1 base, with 7 bases remaining between them. CDR3 size: 12 residues. Germline V gene data show CDR1 as MNHEY and CDR2 as SVGAGI. For the CDR3, the DNA is TGTGCCAGCAACGAGGGGAACACTGAAGCTTTCTTT. It codes for CASNEGNTEAFF.

DNA of the CDR3: TGTGCCAGCAGCTTAGATAGTAGTCAGCCCCAGCATTTT. This encodes CASSLDSSQPQHF. This chain uses TRBV11-2 with TRBJ1-5; D gene uncertain. The CDR3 extends over 13 amino acids. V lost 0 bases to trimming and J lost 6 bases, with 6 bases between them. From germline, CDR1 is SGHAT and CDR2 FQNNGV.

This clone came up a few times. V gene TRBV4-2 combines with J gene TRBJ2-1, with TRBD2 matching 12 bases. V was clipped by 3 bases and J by 9 bases; unmatched bases: 6. CDR3 length equals 15 residues. CDR1 LGHNA and CDR2 YNFKEQ come from the germline V gene. The CDR3 sequence: CASSQASGGALEQFF. CDR3 DNA: TGTGCCAGCAGCCAGGCTAGCGGGGGGGCACTTGAGCAGTTCTTC.

This clone occurred a few times. The chain combines TRBV19 with TRBJ2-2; maybe TRBD1 (6 bases). The V gene's germline CDR1 is LNHDA and CDR2 SQIVND (reference sequence). This CDR3 is built from 15 residues. Trimming left V 2 bases short and J 5 bases short, with 12 bases between. This CDR3 is CASSIYRAGTGELFF. Here the CDR3 DNA reads TGTGCCAGTAGTATATACAGGGCAGGAACCGGGGAGCTGTTTTTT.

The CDR3 loop is CASSQDFLAGGNEQFF. In nucleotides, the CDR3 is TGTGCCAGCAGCCAAGATTTTTTGGCAGGGGGCAATGAGCAGTTCTTC. This sequence joins TRBV4-2 and TRBJ2-1; 7 nucleotides align to TRBD1. This CDR3 spans 16 amino acids. The J segment lost 6 bases and the V segment lost 0 bases, leaving 8 bases of the junction unmatched. Germline V gene sequence: CDR1 LGHNA, CDR2 YNFKEQ.

This chain joins TRBV4-1 and TRBJ1-5; tentative D call: TRBD1 (6 bases). CDR3 size: 16 residues. CDR1 is MGHRA and CDR2 is YSYEKL in the germline V gene. Trimming left V 0 bases short and J 5 bases short, with 14 bases between. The CDR3 nucleotides are TGCGCCAGCAGCCAAGATGGGTGGGCAGGGGATCAGCCCCAGCATTTT. Its translation is CASSQDGWAGDQPQHF.

The chain carries TRBV21-1 and TRBJ1-6. TRBV21-1 is labeled a pseudogene. The length of the CDR3 is 14 residues. Here the CDR3 DNA reads TGTGCCAGCGGGAGGGCAGGGGACAATTCACCCCTCCACTTT. Translating it yields CASGRAGDNSPLHF.

This chain uses TRBV19 with TRBJ2-3; D might be TRBD2 (5 bases). The CDR3 is made up of 14 amino acids. V was clipped by 5 bases and J by 4 bases, with 13 bases between them. The germline gives CDR1 LNHDA, CDR2 SQIVND (reference sequence). This chain's CDR3 is CASSRGARPDTQYF. CDR3 sequence (DNA): TGTGCCAGTAGTCGGGGAGCCCGGCCAGATACGCAGTATTTT.

The J gene is TRBJ2-1, the V gene TRBV6-4, with 7 bases that match TRBD2. This CDR3 region has 13 residues. Germline V gene lookup returns CDR1 MRHNA and CDR2 SNTAGT. The V segment lost 5 bases and the J segment 3 bases; nucleotides outside the gene matches: 1. CDR3 sequence: CASSRTSYNEQFF. CDR3 DNA sequence: TGTGCCAGCAGTAGGACTAGCTACAATGAGCAGTTCTTC.